The T cell receptor beta chain under discussion was sequenced for a study of T cells after yellow fever vaccination. Across the whole study: Each low-cell-number fraction was prepared by means of SMART-Seq v4 Ultra Low Input. Whole-study findings and limits: Subsequent booster samples again held most clones from primary vaccination (around 96% CD4, approximately 85% CD8).

With 5 bases removed from V and 6 bases from J, the gap between germline ends came to 15 bases. The CDR3 runs 13 residues. Germline assignment: CDR1 SGHRS and CDR2 YFSETQ. As concerns this clonotype: Its antigen is as yet unknown.

MiXCR was run by TCRdb on the 5' RACE reads, yielding one entry per CDR3 protein. The top ten clones hold over 15% of a sample with some 390,000 distinct CDR3 sequences, about 19% of them seen once. Sequences were derived from PBMCs, sampled before the yellow fever booster vaccination. The chain links TRBV5-1 to TRBJ2-7; D is ambiguous. This TCR came from a man aged 18 to 35 who received the YFV17D yellow fever vaccine. CDR3 DNA sequence: TGCGCCAGCAGGGCCTTACCCTCGGCCGAGCAGTACTTC. Encoded protein: CASRALPSAEQYF.